This TCR beta chain was identified in a study of blood T cell repertoires in COVID-19. Study summary: Material from acute and convalescent COVID-19 was sourced from the United States, Italy and Spain. The cDNA or gDNA used as material had been derived from T cells, B-cell-depleted T cells, or PBMCs.

How the authors handled the data: It was from reference gene primer amplification that nucleated cell counts were estimated. Some clones are missing from TCRdb's copy, which holds only in-frame ones; the method was immunoSEQ multiplex PCR. V and J calls and clone size are those listed in that table; D and trimming were worked out from the DNA. This sample has approximately 50,000 clones; more than 75% occur once, and the top ten carry around 25%. The CDR3 spans 15 residues. Trimming took 7 bases from V and 7 from J, leaving 17 bases between them. Germline lookup yields CDR1 SNHLY and CDR2 FYNNEI. The genes are TRBV2 and TRBJ1-6, with D possibly being TRBD1 (6 bases). This TCR came from a woman of 80 years or more with acute or convalescent COVID-19. Sequencing input: peripheral blood. In nucleotides, the CDR3 is TGTGCCAGCACCGAAGGTTCAGGGGCAAATTCACCCCTCCACTTT. Amino acid sequence: CASTEGSGANSPLHF.